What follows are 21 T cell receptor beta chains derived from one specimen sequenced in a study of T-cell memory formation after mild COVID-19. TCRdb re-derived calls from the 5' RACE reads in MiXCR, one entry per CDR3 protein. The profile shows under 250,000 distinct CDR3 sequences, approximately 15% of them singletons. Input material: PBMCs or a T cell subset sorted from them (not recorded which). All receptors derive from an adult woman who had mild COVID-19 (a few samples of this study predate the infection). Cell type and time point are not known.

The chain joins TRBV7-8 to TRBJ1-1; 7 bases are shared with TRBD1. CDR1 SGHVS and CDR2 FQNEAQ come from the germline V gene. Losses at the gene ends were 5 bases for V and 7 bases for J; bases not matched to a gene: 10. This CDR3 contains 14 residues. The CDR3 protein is CASSERQGYGEAFF. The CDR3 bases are TGTGCCAGCAGCGAGCGACAGGGCTACGGTGAAGCTTTCTTT.

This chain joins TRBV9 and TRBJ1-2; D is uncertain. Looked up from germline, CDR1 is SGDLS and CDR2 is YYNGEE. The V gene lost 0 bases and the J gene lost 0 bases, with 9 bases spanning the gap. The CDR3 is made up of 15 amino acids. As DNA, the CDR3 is TGTGCCAGCAGCGTAGGTACAGAGGCTAACTATGGCTACACCTTC. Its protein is CASSVGTEANYGYTF.

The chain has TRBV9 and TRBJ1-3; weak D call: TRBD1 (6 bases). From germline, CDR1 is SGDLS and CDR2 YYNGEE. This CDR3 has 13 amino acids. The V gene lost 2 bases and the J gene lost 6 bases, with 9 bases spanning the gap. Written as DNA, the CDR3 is TGTGCCAGCAGCGTTGGGGACACAAACACCATATATTTT. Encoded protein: CASSVGDTNTIYF.

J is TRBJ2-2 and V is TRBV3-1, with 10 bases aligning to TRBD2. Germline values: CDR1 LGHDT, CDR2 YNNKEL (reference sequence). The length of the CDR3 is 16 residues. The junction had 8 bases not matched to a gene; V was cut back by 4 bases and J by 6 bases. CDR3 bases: TGTGCCAGCAGCCCCCGGGCTAGCGGGGGACCCGGGGAGCTGTTTTTT. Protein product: CASSPRASGGPGELFF. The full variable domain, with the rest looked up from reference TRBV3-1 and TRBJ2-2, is DTAVSQTPKYLVTQMGNDKSIKCEQNLGHDTMYWYKQDSKKFLKIMFSYNNKELIINETVPNRFSPKSPDKAHLNLHINSLELGDSAVYFCASSPRASGGPGELFFGEGSRLTVL.

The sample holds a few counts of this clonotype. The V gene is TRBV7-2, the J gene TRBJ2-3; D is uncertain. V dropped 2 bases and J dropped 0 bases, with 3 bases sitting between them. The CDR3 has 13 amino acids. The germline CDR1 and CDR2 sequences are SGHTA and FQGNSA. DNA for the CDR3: TGTGCCAGCAGCTTATATAGCACAGATACGCAGTATTTT. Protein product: CASSLYSTDTQYF.

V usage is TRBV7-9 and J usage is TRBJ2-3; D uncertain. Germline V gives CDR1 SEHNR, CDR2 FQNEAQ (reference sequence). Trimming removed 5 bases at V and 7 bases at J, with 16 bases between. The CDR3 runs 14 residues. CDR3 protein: CASSRDGPRYTQYF. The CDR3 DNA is TGTGCCAGCAGCAGAGACGGCCCCAGGTATACGCAGTATTTT.

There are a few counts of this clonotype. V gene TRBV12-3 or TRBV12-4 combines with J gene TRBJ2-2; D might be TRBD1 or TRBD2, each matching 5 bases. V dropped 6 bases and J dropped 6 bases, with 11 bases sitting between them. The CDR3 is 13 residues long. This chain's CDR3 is CASSLGVSGELFF. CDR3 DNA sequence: TGTGCCAGCAGCTTGGGGGTATCCGGGGAGCTGTTTTTT.

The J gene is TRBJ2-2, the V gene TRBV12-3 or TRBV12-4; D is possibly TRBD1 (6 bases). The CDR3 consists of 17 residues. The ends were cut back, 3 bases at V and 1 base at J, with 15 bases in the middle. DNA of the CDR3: TGTGCCAGCAGTTTTGATTTCGGGACACAGAACACCGGGGAGCTGTTTTTT. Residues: CASSFDFGTQNTGELFF.

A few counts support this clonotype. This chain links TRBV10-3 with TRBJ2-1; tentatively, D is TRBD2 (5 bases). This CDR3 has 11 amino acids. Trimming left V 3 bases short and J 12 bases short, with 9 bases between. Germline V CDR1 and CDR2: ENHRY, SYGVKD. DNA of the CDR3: TGTGCCATCAGTGACGGGATCGGGCAGTTCTTC. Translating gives CAISDGIGQFF.

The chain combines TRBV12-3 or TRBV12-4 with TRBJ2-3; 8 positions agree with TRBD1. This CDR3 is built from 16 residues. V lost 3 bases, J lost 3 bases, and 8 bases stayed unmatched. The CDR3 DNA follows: TGTGCCAGCAGTTTCGACAGGGGATATAGGACAGATACGCAGTATTTT. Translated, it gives CASSFDRGYRTDTQYF.

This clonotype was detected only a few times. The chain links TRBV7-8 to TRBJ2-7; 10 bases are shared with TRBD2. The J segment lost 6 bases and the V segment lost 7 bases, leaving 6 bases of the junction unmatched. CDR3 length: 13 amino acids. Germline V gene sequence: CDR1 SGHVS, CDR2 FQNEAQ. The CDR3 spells CASTSGRAGEQYF. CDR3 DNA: TGTGCCAGCACGAGCGGGAGGGCCGGCGAGCAGTACTTC.

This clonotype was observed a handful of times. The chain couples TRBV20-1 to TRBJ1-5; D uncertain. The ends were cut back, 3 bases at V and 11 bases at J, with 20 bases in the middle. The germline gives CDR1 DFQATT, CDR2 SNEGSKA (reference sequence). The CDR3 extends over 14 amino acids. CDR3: CSARKSPADQAQHF. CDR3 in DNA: TGCAGTGCTAGGAAGTCCCCCGCGGATCAAGCCCAGCATTTT.

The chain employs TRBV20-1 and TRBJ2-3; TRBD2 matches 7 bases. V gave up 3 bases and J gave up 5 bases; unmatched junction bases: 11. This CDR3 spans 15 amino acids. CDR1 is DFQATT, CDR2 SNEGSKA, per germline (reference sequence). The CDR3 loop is CSASIVAGVIDTQYF. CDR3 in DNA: TGCAGTGCTAGTATAGTGGCGGGGGTGATAGATACGCAGTATTTT.

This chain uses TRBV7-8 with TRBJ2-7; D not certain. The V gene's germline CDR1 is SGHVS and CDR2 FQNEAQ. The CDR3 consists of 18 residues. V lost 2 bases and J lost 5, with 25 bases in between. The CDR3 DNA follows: TGTGCCAGCAGCTTAACCCAGTTTAGTGGGGAAAACCCGAACGAGCAGTACTTC. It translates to CASSLTQFSGENPNEQYF.

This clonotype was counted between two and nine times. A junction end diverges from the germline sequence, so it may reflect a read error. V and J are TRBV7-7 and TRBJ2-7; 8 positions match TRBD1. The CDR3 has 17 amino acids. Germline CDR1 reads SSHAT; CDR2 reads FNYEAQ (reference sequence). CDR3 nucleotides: TGTGCTAGCAGCCACCACGAGAGGACAGGGCCCGTCTACGAGCAGTACTTC. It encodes CASSHHERTGPVYEQYF.

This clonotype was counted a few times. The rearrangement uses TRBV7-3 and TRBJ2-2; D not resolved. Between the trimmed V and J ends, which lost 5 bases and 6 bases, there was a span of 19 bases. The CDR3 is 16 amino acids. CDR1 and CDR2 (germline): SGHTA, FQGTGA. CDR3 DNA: TGTGCCAGCAGCCCCTATTATGCGACGGATTCCGGGGAGCTGTTTTTT. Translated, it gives CASSPYYATDSGELFF.

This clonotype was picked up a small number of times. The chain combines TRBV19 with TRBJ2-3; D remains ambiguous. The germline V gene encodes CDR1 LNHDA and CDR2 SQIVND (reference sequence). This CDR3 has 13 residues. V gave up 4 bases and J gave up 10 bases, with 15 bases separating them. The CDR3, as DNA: TGTGCCAGTAGTACCCCAGGACCGTTGCCGCAGTATTTT. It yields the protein CASSTPGPLPQYF.

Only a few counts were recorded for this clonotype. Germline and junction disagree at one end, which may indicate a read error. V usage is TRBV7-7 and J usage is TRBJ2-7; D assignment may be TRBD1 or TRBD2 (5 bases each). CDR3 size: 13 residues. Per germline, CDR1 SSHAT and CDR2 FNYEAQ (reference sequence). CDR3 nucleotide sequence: TGTGCTAGCAGCTTATCCGGGGACCACGAGCAGTACTTC. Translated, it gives CASSLSGDHEQYF.

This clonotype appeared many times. The CDR3 spells CSAPGTRSGNTIYF. The CDR3 nucleotides are TGCAGTGCTCCCGGGACTCGCTCTGGAAACACCATATATTTT. This chain uses TRBV20-1 with TRBJ1-3, with D tentatively TRBD1 (5 bases). From germline, CDR1 is DFQATT and CDR2 SNEGSKA (reference sequence). The CDR3 is made up of 14 amino acids. V was shortened by 5 bases and J by 0 bases, with 11 bases between the two germline ends.

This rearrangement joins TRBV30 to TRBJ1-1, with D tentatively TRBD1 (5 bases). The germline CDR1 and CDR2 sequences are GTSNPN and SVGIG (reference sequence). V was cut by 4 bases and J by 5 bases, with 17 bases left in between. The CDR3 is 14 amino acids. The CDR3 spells CAWISGPWGTEAFF. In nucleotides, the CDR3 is TGTGCCTGGATTTCCGGGCCTTGGGGGACTGAAGCTTTCTTT.

CDR3: CASSKGIRNGQFF. CDR3 bases: TGCGCCAGCAGCAAGGGAATCCGGAACGGGCAGTTCTTC. The chain employs TRBV4-3 and TRBJ2-1; no clear D gene. V was clipped by 5 bases and J by 12 bases, with 17 bases between them. This CDR3 is built from 13 residues. Germline V gene data show CDR1 as LGHNA and CDR2 as YSLEER.